The next 26 T cell receptor beta chains were all read from a single sample in a study of beta chain features in type 1 diabetes. Expressed TCRB transcripts got sequenced, as all isolated RNA was reverse transcribed. Profiled with immunoSEQ multiplex PCR; TCRdb holds only in-frame clones, not every one. The top ten clones hold 0.06% to 0.075% of a sample with approximately 120,000 clones, approximately 37% of them seen once. What was sequenced was stem cell memory CD4+ T cells from blood. Receptors originate from a woman between 18 and 29 years old in good health.

The rearrangement links TRBV7-9 to TRBJ1-1; D call uncertain. The CDR3 loop spans 15 amino acids. Germline loops: CDR1 SEHNR, CDR2 FQNEAQ (reference sequence). V was cut by 1 base and J by 1 base, with 10 bases left in between. The CDR3 here is CASSLGGFANTEAFF. The CDR3 coding sequence is TGTGCCAGCAGCTTAGGCGGGTTTGCGAACACTGAAGCTTTCTTT.

The J gene is TRBJ2-5, the V gene TRBV7-9; D may be TRBD2 (5 bases). Trimming pared 7 bases from V and 5 bases from J, leaving 8 bases between. There are 11 residues in the CDR3. The germline CDR1 and CDR2 sequences are SEHNR and FQNEAQ (reference sequence). CDR3 DNA: TGTGCCAGCAAGGGCGGGGAGACCCAGTACTTC. Its protein is CASKGGETQYF.

The chain combines TRBV2 with TRBJ2-3, with D unclear. CDR1 and CDR2 (germline): SNHLY, FYNNEI. V was clipped by 6 bases and J by 1 base, with 5 bases between them. CDR3 length: 12 amino acids. Here the CDR3 DNA reads TGTGCCAGCAGCGTTGGCACAGATACGCAGTATTTT. As protein: CASSVGTDTQYF.

This clone was seen only a few times. This chain connects TRBV7-3 to TRBJ2-6, with no clear D. Germline V gene sequence: CDR1 SGHTA, CDR2 FQGTGA. The ends were cut back, 5 bases at V and 0 bases at J, with 8 bases in the middle. The CDR3 length is 15 residues. CDR3 loop: CASSPFSSGANVLTF. The CDR3 coding sequence is TGTGCCAGCAGCCCCTTCAGCTCTGGGGCCAACGTCCTGACTTTC.

On this clone itself: Different DNA sequences within this sample yield the same CDR3. The gene calls are TRBV6-6 and TRBJ2-3; 9 nucleotides line up with TRBD1. V dropped 2 bases and J dropped 3; count of bases not matched to a gene: 6. Germline CDR1 and CDR2: MNHNY and SVGAGI (reference sequence). The CDR3 has 16 amino acids. The CDR3 DNA is TGTGCCAGCAGTTACGCTCGGACAGGGGCAACAGATACGCAGTATTTT. It yields the protein CASSYARTGATDTQYF.

The CDR3 reads CASSQRTSTTRNEQFF. CDR3 in DNA: TGTGCCAGCAGCCAGAGGACTAGCACTACAAGGAATGAGCAGTTCTTC. The chain joins TRBV7-9 to TRBJ2-1; 8 nucleotides match TRBD2. This CDR3 contains 16 residues. Germline CDR1 and CDR2: SEHNR and FQNEAQ (reference sequence). V shed 5 bases, J shed 7 bases, and the junction held 13 bases outside the gene matches.

The chain carries TRBV5-1 and TRBJ2-1; perhaps TRBD1 as D (8 bases). The CDR3 contains 15 residues. The germline V gene has CDR1 SGHRS and CDR2 YFSETQ. V was clipped by 4 bases and J by 5 bases, with 16 bases between them. The CDR3 reads CASSPDREGDNEQFF. The CDR3, as DNA: TGCGCCAGCAGCCCGGACAGGGAGGGGGACAATGAGCAGTTCTTC.

The chain links TRBV12-5 to TRBJ2-2; 12 nucleotides match TRBD2. The CDR3 runs 17 residues. With V trimmed by 0 bases and J by 7 bases, 6 bases remained unmatched. Germline CDR1 and CDR2: LGHNT and FRNRAP. In nucleotides, the CDR3 is TGTGCTAGTGGTTTGGTACTAGCGGGAGGTTTGGTCGGGGAGCTGTTTTTT. Amino acids: CASGLVLAGGLVGELFF.

The chain couples TRBV5-1 to TRBJ2-7, with D unclear. The CDR3 contains 12 residues. The V end lost 4 bases, the J end lost 5 bases, and 10 bases lay between the germline ends. Germline CDR1 reads SGHRS; CDR2 reads YFSETQ. Here the CDR3 reads CASSPRLHEQYF. The CDR3 nucleotides are TGCGCCAGCAGCCCCCGACTCCACGAGCAGTACTTC. Full variable domain (rest looked up from reference TRBV5-1 and TRBJ2-7): KAGVTQTPRYLIKTRGQQVTLSCSPISGHRSVSWYQQTPGQGLQFLFEYFSETQRNKGNFPGRFSGRQFSNSRSEMNVSTLELGDSALYLCASSPRLHEQYFGPGTRLTVT.

There are a few counts of this clone. The chain has TRBV28 and TRBJ2-1; TRBD2 matches at 13 bases. Germline CDR1 and CDR2: MDHEN and SYDVKM. The CDR3 has 15 residues. With V trimmed by 6 bases and J by 10 bases, 9 bases remained unmatched. In DNA form, the CDR3 reads TGTGCCAGCAGGAAGAGACTAGCGGGAGGTCCCGAGCAGTTCTTC. It translates to CASRKRLAGGPEQFF.

The chain has TRBV5-1 and TRBJ2-1; D perhaps matches TRBD2 (5 bases). The CDR3 runs to 15 residues. Per the germline V gene, CDR1 is SGHRS and CDR2 is YFSETQ. The V gene lost 4 bases and the J gene lost 10 bases, with 21 bases spanning the gap. CDR3 region: CASSPTGILPGEQFF. CDR3 nucleotides: TGCGCCAGCAGCCCCACCGGGATCCTTCCCGGGGAGCAGTTCTTC. The full variable domain, with the rest looked up from reference TRBV5-1 and TRBJ2-1, is KAGVTQTPRYLIKTRGQQVTLSCSPISGHRSVSWYQQTPGQGLQFLFEYFSETQRNKGNFPGRFSGRQFSNSRSEMNVSTLELGDSALYLCASSPTGILPGEQFFGPGTRLTVL.

The chain joins TRBV25-1 to TRBJ1-2; D might be TRBD1 (5 bases). The CDR3 contains 12 residues. The V gene's germline CDR1 is MGHDK and CDR2 SYGVNS. V lost 6 bases and J 7 bases, leaving 12 bases between the germline ends. This CDR3 reads CASSQGFSGYTF. Here the CDR3 DNA reads TGTGCCAGCAGCCAGGGTTTTAGTGGCTACACCTTC.

CDR3 sequence (DNA): TGTGCCAGCGACAACAGGGGGCCTTCCTACGAGCAGTACTTC. As protein: CASDNRGPSYEQYF. The genes are TRBV28 and TRBJ2-7; 9 bases line up with TRBD1. J was trimmed by 1 base and V by 8 bases; bases with no gene match: 6. The CDR3 contains 14 residues. Per germline, CDR1 MDHEN and CDR2 SYDVKM. The full variable domain, with the rest looked up from reference TRBV28 and TRBJ2-7, is DVKVTQSSRYLVKRTGEKVFLECVQDMDHENMFWYRQDPGLGLRLIYFSYDVKMKEKGDIPEGYSVSREKKERFSLILESASTNQTSMYLCASDNRGPSYEQYFGPGTRLTVT.

V gene TRBV10-3 combines with J gene TRBJ2-3, with TRBD1 matching 9 bases. The germline gives CDR1 ENHRY, CDR2 SYGVKD. This CDR3 is 14 amino acids long. V trimming: 6 bases; J trimming: 4 bases; junction bases outside the gene matches: 5. CDR3 in amino acids: CAISRDRVADTQYF. The CDR3 DNA reads as TGTGCCATCAGCCGGGACAGGGTAGCAGATACGCAGTATTTT.

The V and J genes are TRBV29-1 and TRBJ2-1; D is perhaps TRBD1 (5 bases). Deletions cut 3 bases from V and 7 bases from J, with 10 bases between. The CDR3 totals 12 residues. Germline loops: CDR1 SQVTM, CDR2 ANQGSEA. The CDR3 here is CSVDLRVNEQFF. Here the CDR3 DNA reads TGCAGCGTTGATCTCAGGGTGAATGAGCAGTTCTTC.

The CDR3 region has the DNA TGTGCCAGCAGCTTTACAGGGGCGGGTGGCTACACCTTC. The encoded protein is CASSFTGAGGYTF. This chain connects TRBV7-2 to TRBJ1-2; 7 bases agree with TRBD1. The CDR3 runs 13 residues. V lost 3 bases, J lost 7 bases, and 5 bases stayed unmatched. Germline CDR1 reads SGHTA; CDR2 reads FQGNSA.

The CDR3 nucleotides read TGCAGCGTTGAAGATGGGCGGAATAGCGGGAGGTACAATGAGCAGTTCTTC. Protein product: CSVEDGRNSGRYNEQFF. The chain joins TRBV29-1 to TRBJ2-1; 10 bases map to TRBD2. Trimming cost V 0 bases and J 4 bases; bases outside gene matches: 9. CDR1 SQVTM and CDR2 ANQGSEA come from the germline V gene. This CDR3 is 17 amino acids long.

The chain uses TRBV5-1 and TRBJ1-3, with D perhaps matching TRBD1 (5 bases). Trimming shortened V by 3 bases and J by 0 bases, and 10 bases separated the two germline ends. CDR1 is SGHRS, CDR2 YFSETQ, per germline. The CDR3 length is 15 residues. This CDR3 reads CASSSGHNSGNTIYF. CDR3 nucleotide sequence: TGCGCCAGCAGCTCTGGACACAACTCTGGAAACACCATATATTTT.

The J gene is TRBJ2-7, the V gene TRBV7-2; TRBD2 might be the D (6 bases). This CDR3 has 15 amino acids. Per germline, CDR1 SGHTA and CDR2 FQGNSA. The V end lost 1 base, the J end lost 4 bases, and 14 bases lay between the germline ends. Here the CDR3 reads CASSLGGAHNYEQYF. In DNA, the CDR3 is TGTGCCAGCAGCTTAGGCGGGGCCCACAATTACGAGCAGTACTTC.

The rearrangement links TRBV30 to TRBJ1-2; D might be TRBD1 (5 bases). Germline V gives CDR1 GTSNPN, CDR2 SVGIG (reference sequence). V shed 2 bases and J shed 8 bases, with 12 bases lying between them. This CDR3 has 12 amino acids. The CDR3 reads CAWSSQGTGYTF. In DNA form, the CDR3 reads TGTGCCTGGAGTTCCCAGGGAACGGGCTACACCTTC.

In its sample, this clone was seen a few times. The rearrangement links TRBV7-2 to TRBJ2-7; no reliable D call. The CDR3 length is 14 residues. Between the trimmed V and J ends, which lost 0 bases and 3 bases, there was a span of 9 bases. Germline V gives CDR1 SGHTA, CDR2 FQGNSA. CDR3 in amino acids: CASSLAGNLYEQYF. Written as DNA, the CDR3 is TGTGCCAGCAGCTTAGCGGGCAACCTCTACGAGCAGTACTTC.

The V and J genes are TRBV6-5 and TRBJ2-3, with 8 bases fitting TRBD2. This CDR3 comprises 16 residues. Unmatched junction bases numbered 4, after V lost 1 base and J lost 1 base. Germline CDR1 MNHEY, CDR2 SVGAGI. CDR3 residues: CASSYLAGGGTDTQYF. The DNA of the CDR3 is TGTGCCAGCAGTTACTTGGCGGGAGGAGGCACAGATACGCAGTATTTT.

CDR3 DNA: TGTGCCAGCAGCGTAGGACAGACTAATCAGCCCCAGCATTTT. Translating it yields CASSVGQTNQPQHF. The J gene is TRBJ1-5, the V gene TRBV9; D possibly corresponds to TRBD1 (5 bases). V shed 0 bases and J shed 4 bases, with 8 bases lying between them. This CDR3 contains 14 residues. The germline V gene has CDR1 SGDLS and CDR2 YYNGEE.

V gene TRBV11-2 combines with J gene TRBJ2-1; 8 bases are a match to TRBD2. CDR1 and CDR2 from the germline V gene are SGHAT and FQNNGV. The CDR3 contains 15 residues. The V and J ends lost 0 bases and 6 bases, in that order; junction bases with no gene match: 4. CDR3 in amino acids: CASSLDSGGPNEQFF. For the CDR3, the DNA is TGTGCCAGCAGCTTAGATTCGGGAGGGCCCAATGAGCAGTTCTTC.

The sample holds a few counts of this clone. V and J are TRBV30 and TRBJ1-1; D unclear. CDR1 GTSNPN and CDR2 SVGIG come from the germline V gene (reference sequence). This CDR3 is built from 12 residues. The V end lost 4 bases, the J end lost 7 bases, and 13 bases lay between the germline ends. The CDR3 spells CAWKRTLIEAFF. In nucleotides, the CDR3 is TGTGCCTGGAAGAGGACTCTAATTGAAGCTTTCTTT.

This rearrangement joins TRBV5-1 to TRBJ1-1; D is ambiguous. The germline CDR1 and CDR2 sequences are SGHRS and YFSETQ. V was trimmed by 0 bases and J by 6 bases, leaving 12 bases between them. This CDR3 region has 14 residues. CDR3 in DNA: TGCGCCAGCAGCTTGGGGGCAGTATTAGCTGAAGCTTTCTTT. It yields the protein CASSLGAVLAEAFF.